This entry lists 5 T cell receptor beta chains sequenced from one sample in a study of blood T cell repertoires in COVID-19. Repertoires were generated with immunoSEQ multiplex PCR, while TCRdb's copy carries only in-frame clones and drops some. The sample holds 300,000 to 350,000 clones, roughly 90% seen once. The sequenced material came from PBMCs or T cells enriched from blood (not recorded which). These receptors were obtained from a woman aged 30 to 39 who had been exposed to COVID-19.

The rearrangement joins TRBV2 to TRBJ1-2; D is unclear. Germline V gene lookup returns CDR1 SNHLY and CDR2 FYNNEI. The CDR3 is made up of 14 amino acids. V was cut by 4 bases and J by 4 bases, with 13 bases left in between. The DNA for the CDR3 is TGTGCCAGCAGTGTCGCGCCCTCGGGCTATGGCTACACCTTC. Encoded protein: CASSVAPSGYGYTF.

DNA for the CDR3: TGTGCCAGCAGTGAGTACGAGACTCTAAATCAGCCCCAGCATTTT. Its translation: CASSEYETLNQPQHF. The chain links TRBV6-1 to TRBJ1-5; D is undetermined. Germline values: CDR1 MNHNS, CDR2 SASEGT. The CDR3 consists of 15 residues. Trimming removed 3 bases from V and 4 bases from J, with 13 bases in between.

This clone occurred once. The chain uses TRBV5-4 and TRBJ2-4; TRBD1 agrees at 8 bases. The CDR3 runs 16 residues. Unmatched junction bases numbered 5, after V lost 1 base and J lost 2 bases. Germline CDR1 is SGHNT and CDR2 is YYREEE (reference sequence). CDR3 loop: CASSLFTGGTKNIQYF. The CDR3 DNA sequence: TGTGCCAGCAGCTTGTTTACAGGGGGGACCAAAAACATTCAGTACTTC.

This clone occurred a few times. V and J are TRBV7-9 and TRBJ1-5; 8 nucleotides agree with TRBD1. There are 18 residues in the CDR3. V lost 5 bases to trimming and J lost 0 bases; unmatched junction nucleotides: 12. CDR1 SEHNR and CDR2 FQNEAQ come from the germline V gene (reference sequence). The CDR3 DNA follows: TGTGCCAGCAGCCCTCCTCGGACAGGGATTTATAGCAATCAGCCCCAGCATTTT. Translation gives CASSPPRTGIYSNQPQHF.

The chain employs TRBV11-2 and TRBJ1-5; no definite D call. CDR3 length equals 17 residues. From germline, CDR1 is SGHAT and CDR2 FQNNGV. Trimming took off 0 bases at V and 6 bases at J, with 18 bases between the two ends. CDR3 sequence (DNA): TGTGCCAGCAGCTTAGATCCCACAGAGCAGTTCGGTCAGCCCCAGCATTTT. This translates into CASSLDPTEQFGQPQHF. The full variable domain, its missing parts supplied by reference TRBV11-2 and TRBJ1-5, is EAGVAQSPRYKIIEKRQSVAFWCNPISGHATLYWYQQILGQGPKLLIQFQNNGVVDDSQLPKDRFSAERLKGVDSTLKIQPAKLEDSAVYLCASSLDPTEQFGQPQHFGDGTRLSIL.